This T cell receptor beta chain was identified during a study of blood T cell repertoires in COVID-19 (dated by TCRdb to 2018 to 2021). General notes on the study: Collaborator samples came from the United States, Italy and Spain and covered acute and convalescent phases of COVID-19. The prospective study material was composed of cDNA or gDNA derived from T cells, B-cell-depleted T cells, or PBMCs. Samples were obtained from the ongoing ImmuneRACE study (first 160 participants) and from some 1,200 subjects provided by 6 global collaborators. Subjects who had been exposed to COVID-19, were actively infected with it, or had recovered from it provided the deeply sampled blood TCRbeta repertoires that made up the dataset. Where available, HLA class I and class II types were taken from metadata supplied by the sample provider and were not determined by assay-based typing. Sample metadata almost always included a de-identified subject ID, COVID-19 status, age in years and sex. A freely available public database, intended as a resource for researchers studying the immune response to SARS-CoV-2, is where the repertoires were released.

CDR1 and CDR2, looked up from the germline V gene, are SGHDN and FVKESK. At the junction V is shortened by 1 base and J by 6 bases; bases outside the gene matches: 4. From the cysteine through the phenylalanine, the CDR3 covers 16 amino acids. Just CDR3 DNA is preserved here, 48 bases in frame from base 1. What the study reported, not specific to this receptor: Clinical and demographic metadata were provided uncurated, with the amount varying by source and participant.

Another Seattle source contributed samples from volunteer blood donors who had recovered from COVID-19. Each collaborating institution followed its own protocols to collect whole blood in K2EDTA tubes. For TCRbeta analysis, collaborators shipped samples as frozen whole blood, isolated PBMCs, or DNA extracted from either of those sample types. A note on this clone: The antigen this receptor binds is unknown. No base quality values were provided; no much bigger clone lies one nucleotide off.

The immunoSEQ Assay, a bias-controlled multiplex PCR, was used to amplify TCRbeta CDR3 regions from genomic DNA. Concerning the study's data processing: The number of nucleated cells in each sample was estimated from the amplification of reference gene primers within the assay. Sequence reads were collapsed and filtered to measure the absolute abundance of every unique TCRbeta CDR3 rearrangement. For each sample, productive Simpson clonality was calculated as the square root of Simpson's diversity index across productive rearrangements. Here the immuneACCESS table is served through TCRdb, limited to in-frame sequences with V and J called. Missing clones are a known gap in these copies; in checked studies unresolved V genes cover under half, and the rest lacks a known reason. For V, J and clone size, that table is used; D and trimming come from the DNA. This sample holds over 200,000 clones; 88% were observed only once. Jointly, the top ten make up under 4.5% of the sample.

This chain joins TRBV14 to TRBJ2-1; TRBD2 lines up with 12 middle nucleotides. The source is a man in his 60s who had recovered from COVID-19. The sample consisted of peripheral blood. The CDR3 region has the sequence CASSQAGLAGTNEQFF. The nucleotide sequence is given as TGTGCCAGCAGCCAAGCCGGACTAGCGGGGACCAATGAGCAGTTCTTC.